The 2 T cell receptor beta chains given below trace back to one sample, sequenced in a study of T cells in Graves' hyperthyroidism and ophthalmopathy. RNA transcripts were the template for amplifying TCR beta CDR3 regions. RT-PCR in the first round (using the HTBI primer set) targeted the TCR CDR3. MiXCR, applied by TCRdb to the multiplex PCR reads, yields one record per CDR3 protein. Seen here are a few hundred thousand distinct CDR3 sequences, approximately 15% observed once, and the top ten hold about 7%. Sequenced input: blood. These receptors came from a woman aged 30 to 39 with Graves' hyperthyroidism.

This clonotype appeared a few times. The V and J genes are TRBV5-1 and TRBJ2-3; possible D gene TRBD2, 5 bases. CDR3 length equals 14 residues. V lost 0 bases, J lost 3 bases, and 8 bases lay in between. Germline CDR1 reads SGHRS; CDR2 reads YFSETQ. The CDR3 DNA is TGCGCCAGCAGCTTGGGGGAGAGGACAGATACGCAGTATTTT. Translation gives CASSLGERTDTQYF. Filled out from reference TRBV5-1 and TRBJ2-3, the complete variable domain reads KAGVTQTPRYLIKTRGQQVTLSCSPISGHRSVSWYQQTPGQGLQFLFEYFSETQRNKGNFPGRFSGRQFSNSRSEMNVSTLELGDSALYLCASSLGERTDTQYFGPGTRLTVL.

This clonotype has at least ten counts. This chain links TRBV27 with TRBJ2-3; D remains ambiguous. Trimming took 2 bases from V and 2 from J, leaving 8 bases between them. The CDR3 covers 14 residues. CDR1 and CDR2 (germline): MNHEY, SMNVEV (reference sequence). The CDR3 is CASSLVLPTDTQYF. In DNA form, the CDR3 reads TGTGCCAGCAGTTTAGTACTCCCCACAGATACGCAGTATTTT.